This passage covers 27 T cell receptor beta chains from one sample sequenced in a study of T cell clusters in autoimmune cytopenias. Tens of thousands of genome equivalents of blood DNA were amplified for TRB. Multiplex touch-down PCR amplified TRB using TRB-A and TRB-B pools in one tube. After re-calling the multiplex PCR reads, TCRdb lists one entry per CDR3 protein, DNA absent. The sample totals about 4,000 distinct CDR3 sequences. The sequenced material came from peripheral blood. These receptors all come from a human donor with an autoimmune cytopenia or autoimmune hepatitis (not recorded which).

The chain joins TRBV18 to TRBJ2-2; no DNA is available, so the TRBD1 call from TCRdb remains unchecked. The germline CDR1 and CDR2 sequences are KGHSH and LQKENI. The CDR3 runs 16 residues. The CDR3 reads CATRRTTGSRTGELFF.

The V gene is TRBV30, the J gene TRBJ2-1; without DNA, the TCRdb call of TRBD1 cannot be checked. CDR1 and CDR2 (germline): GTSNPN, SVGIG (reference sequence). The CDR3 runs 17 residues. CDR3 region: CAWIVGPTDPPYNEQFF.

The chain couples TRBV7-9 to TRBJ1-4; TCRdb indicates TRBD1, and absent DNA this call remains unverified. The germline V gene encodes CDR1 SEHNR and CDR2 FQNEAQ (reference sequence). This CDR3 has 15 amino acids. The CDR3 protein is CASSPDGGANEKLFF.

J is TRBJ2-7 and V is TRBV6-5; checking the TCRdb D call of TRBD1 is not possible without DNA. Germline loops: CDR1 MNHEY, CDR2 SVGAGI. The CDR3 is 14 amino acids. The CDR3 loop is CASSKGGAPYEQYF.

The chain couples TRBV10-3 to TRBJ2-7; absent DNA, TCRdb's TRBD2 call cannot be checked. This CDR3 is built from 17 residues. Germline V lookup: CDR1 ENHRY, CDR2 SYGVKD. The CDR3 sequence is CAISAVMEPAGSYEQYF.

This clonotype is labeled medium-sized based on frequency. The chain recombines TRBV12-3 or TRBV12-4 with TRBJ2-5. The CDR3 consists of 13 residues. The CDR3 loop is CASSVGSQETQYF.

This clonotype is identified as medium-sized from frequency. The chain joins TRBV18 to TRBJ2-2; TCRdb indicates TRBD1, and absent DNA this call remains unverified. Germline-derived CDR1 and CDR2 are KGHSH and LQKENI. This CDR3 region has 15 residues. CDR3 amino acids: CASSPPGQGTGELFF. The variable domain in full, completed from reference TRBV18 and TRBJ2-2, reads NAGVMQNPRHLVRRRGQEARLRCSPMKGHSHVYWYRQLPEEGLKFMVYLQKENIIDESGMPKERFSAEFPKEGPSILRIQQVVRGDSAAYFCASSPPGQGTGELFFGEGSRLTVL.

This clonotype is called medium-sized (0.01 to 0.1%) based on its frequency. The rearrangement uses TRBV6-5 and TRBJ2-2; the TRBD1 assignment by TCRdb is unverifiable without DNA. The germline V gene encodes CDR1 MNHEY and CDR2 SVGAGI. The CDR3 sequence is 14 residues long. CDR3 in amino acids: CASSPQGLGGELFF.

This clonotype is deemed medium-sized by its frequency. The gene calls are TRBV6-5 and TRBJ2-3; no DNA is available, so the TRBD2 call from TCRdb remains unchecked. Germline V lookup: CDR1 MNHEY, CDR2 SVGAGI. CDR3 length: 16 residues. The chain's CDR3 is CASSTTLAGGRDTQYF.

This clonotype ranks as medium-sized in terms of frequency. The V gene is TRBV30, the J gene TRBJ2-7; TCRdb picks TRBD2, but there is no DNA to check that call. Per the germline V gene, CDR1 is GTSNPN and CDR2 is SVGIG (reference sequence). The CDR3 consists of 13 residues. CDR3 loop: CASSHRAPYEQYF.

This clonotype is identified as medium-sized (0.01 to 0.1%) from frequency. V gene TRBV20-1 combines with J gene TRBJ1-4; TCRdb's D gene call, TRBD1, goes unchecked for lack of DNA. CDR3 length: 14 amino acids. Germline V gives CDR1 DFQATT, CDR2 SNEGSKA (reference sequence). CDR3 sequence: CSAGPRGAREKLFF.

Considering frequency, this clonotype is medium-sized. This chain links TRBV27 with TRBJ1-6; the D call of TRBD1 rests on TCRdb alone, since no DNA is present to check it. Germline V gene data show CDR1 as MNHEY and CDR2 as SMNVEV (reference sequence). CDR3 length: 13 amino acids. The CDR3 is CASSRTGNSPLHF.

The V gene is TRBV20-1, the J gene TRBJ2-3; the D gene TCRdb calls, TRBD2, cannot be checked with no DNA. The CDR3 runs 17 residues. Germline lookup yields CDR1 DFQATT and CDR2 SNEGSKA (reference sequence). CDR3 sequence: CSATTALAGGPTDTQYF.

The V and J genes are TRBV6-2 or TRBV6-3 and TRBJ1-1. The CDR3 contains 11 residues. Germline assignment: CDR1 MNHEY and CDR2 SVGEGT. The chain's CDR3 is CASTLNTEAFF.

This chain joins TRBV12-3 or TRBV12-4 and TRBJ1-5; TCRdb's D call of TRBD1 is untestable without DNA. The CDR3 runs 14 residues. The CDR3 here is CASSLLNRDQPQHF.

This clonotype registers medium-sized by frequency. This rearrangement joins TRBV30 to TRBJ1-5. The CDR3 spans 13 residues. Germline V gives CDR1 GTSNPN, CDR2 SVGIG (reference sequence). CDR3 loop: CAWSVESTKPQHF.

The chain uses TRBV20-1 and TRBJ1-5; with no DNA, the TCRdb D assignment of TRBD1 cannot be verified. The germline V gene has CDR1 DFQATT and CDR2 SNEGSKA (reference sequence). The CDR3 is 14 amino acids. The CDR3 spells CSARDRRGLQPQHF.

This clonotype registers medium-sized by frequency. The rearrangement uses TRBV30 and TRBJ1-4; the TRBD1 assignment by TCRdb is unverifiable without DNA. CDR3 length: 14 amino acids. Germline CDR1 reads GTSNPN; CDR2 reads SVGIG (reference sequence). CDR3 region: CAWSYPGVGEKLFF.

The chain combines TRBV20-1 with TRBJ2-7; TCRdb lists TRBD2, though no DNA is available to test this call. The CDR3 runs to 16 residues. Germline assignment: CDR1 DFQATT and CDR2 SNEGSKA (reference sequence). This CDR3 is CSARGGSGTSGYEQYF.

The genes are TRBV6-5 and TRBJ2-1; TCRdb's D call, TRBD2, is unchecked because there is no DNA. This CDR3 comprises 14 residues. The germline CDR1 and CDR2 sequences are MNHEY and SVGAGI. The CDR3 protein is CASNERLAANEQFF.

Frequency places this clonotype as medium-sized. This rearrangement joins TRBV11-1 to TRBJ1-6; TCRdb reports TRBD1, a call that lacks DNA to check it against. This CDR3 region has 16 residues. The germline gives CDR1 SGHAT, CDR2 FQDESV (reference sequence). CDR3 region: CAIHSQQGAPNSPLHF.

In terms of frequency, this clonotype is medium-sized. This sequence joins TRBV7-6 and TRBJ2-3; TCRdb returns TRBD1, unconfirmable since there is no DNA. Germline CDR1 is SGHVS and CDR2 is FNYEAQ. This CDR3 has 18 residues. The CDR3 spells CASSLKGWEPWRTDTQYF.

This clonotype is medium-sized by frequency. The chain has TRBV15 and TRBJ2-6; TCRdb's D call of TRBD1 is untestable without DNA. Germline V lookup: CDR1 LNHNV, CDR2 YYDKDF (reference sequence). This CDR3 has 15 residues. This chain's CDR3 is CATSRNRAGANVLTF.

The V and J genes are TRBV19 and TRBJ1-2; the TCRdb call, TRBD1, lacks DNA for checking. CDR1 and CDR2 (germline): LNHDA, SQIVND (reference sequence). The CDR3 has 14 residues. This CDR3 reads CASSIERGEYGYTF.

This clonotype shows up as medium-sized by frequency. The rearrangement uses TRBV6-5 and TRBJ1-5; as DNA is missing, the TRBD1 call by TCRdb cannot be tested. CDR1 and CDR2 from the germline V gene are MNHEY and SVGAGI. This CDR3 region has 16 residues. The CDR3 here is CASSGGTGRITQPQHF.

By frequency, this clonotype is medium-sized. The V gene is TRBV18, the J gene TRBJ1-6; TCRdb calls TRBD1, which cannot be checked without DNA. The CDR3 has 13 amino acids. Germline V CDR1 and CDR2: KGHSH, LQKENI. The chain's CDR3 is CASSGTPEAPLHF.

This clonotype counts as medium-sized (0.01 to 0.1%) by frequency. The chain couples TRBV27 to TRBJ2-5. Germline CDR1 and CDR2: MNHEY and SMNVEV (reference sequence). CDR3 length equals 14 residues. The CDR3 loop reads CASSFSRSKETQYF.